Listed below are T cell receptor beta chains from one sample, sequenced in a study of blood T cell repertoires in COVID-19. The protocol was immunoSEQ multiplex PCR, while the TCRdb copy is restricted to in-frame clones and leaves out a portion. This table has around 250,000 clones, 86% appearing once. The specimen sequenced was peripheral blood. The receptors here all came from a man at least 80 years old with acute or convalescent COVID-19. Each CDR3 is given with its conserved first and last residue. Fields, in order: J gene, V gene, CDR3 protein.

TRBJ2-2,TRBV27,CASSLSPQGTGELFF
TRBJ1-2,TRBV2,CASSEVQGLGGYTF
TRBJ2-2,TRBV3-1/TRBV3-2,CASSPGQGFDTGELFF
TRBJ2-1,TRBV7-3,CASSPGGSSYNEQFF
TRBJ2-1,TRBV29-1,CSVGLARWNEQFF
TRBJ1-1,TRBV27,CASSPGRGTNTEAFF
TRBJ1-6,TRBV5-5,CASSGQGFPLHF
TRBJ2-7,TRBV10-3,CAIRGPGLAGDEQYF
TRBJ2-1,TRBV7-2,CASSPGQGTYNEQFF
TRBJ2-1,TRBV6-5,CASRAGGDEQFF
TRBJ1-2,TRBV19,CASSIDRNFGYTF
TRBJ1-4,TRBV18,CASSHGQGNEKLFF
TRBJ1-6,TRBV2,CASRYTGNSPLHF
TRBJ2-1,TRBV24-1,CATSETTSGEQFF
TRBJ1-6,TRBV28,CASSLRRRVGSPLHF
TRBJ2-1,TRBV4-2,CASSPLASSYNEQFF
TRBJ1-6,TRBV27,CASSGTANSPLHF